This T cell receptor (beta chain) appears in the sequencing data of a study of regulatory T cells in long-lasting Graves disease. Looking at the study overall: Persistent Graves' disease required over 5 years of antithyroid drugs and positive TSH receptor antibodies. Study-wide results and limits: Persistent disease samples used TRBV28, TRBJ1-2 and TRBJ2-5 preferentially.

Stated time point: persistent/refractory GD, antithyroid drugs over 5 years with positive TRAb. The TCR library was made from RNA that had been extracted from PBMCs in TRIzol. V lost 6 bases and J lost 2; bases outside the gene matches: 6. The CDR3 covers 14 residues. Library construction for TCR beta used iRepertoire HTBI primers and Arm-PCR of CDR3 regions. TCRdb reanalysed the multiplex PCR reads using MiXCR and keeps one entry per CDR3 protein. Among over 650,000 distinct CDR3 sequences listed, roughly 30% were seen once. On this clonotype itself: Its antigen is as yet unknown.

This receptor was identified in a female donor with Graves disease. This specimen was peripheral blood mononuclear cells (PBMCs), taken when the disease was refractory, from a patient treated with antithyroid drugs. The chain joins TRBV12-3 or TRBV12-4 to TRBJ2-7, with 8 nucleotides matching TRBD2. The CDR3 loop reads CASSPGGVTYEQYF. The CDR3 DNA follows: TGTGCCAGCAGCCCCGGGGGGGTGACCTACGAGCAGTACTTC.